The rows below give T cell receptor beta chains drawn from one sample of a study of T cell changes during pregnancy in multiple sclerosis. Produced via immunoSEQ multiplex PCR; TCRdb's table is partial and in-frame only. The sample has some 38,000 clones; 94% are singletons. The specimen comprised CD4+ T cells from peripheral blood mononuclear cells, sampled in the second trimester of pregnancy. Receptor source: a female donor with multiple sclerosis, enrolled in a pregnancy study. Each CDR3 is given with its conserved first and last residue. D genes are given only for firm matches. Some rows mark clone size as missing; the rest say once, few, many or name a class of expanded clone.

v_call: TRBV7-9; d_call: TRBD1; j_call: TRBJ2-7; clone_size: .; cdr3_aa: CASSLTGGSGEQYF; cdr3_nt: TGTGCCAGCAGCTTAACAGGGGGATCGGGCGAGCAGTACTTC
v_call: TRBV5-1; d_call: TRBD2; j_call: TRBJ2-3; clone_size: .; cdr3_aa: CASSLAGVLDTQYF; cdr3_nt: TGCGCCAGCAGCTTAGCGGGAGTGTTAGATACGCAGTATTTT
v_call: TRBV2; d_call: TRBD1; j_call: TRBJ2-5; clone_size: .; cdr3_aa: CASSTPLRQGWLVETQYF; cdr3_nt: TGTGCCAGCAGTACTCCCCTCCGACAGGGCTGGCTTGTTGAGACCCAGTACTTC
v_call: TRBV29-1; d_call: .; j_call: TRBJ1-1; clone_size: once; cdr3_aa: CSATRPGSEAFF; cdr3_nt: TGCAGCGCCACCCGCCCTGGTAGTGAAGCTTTCTTT
v_call: TRBV11-2; d_call: TRBD1; j_call: TRBJ2-3; clone_size: .; cdr3_aa: CASSFGTGGRDTQYF; cdr3_nt: TGTGCCAGCAGCTTTGGGACAGGGGGCAGGGATACGCAGTATTTT
v_call: TRBV7-9; d_call: TRBD1; j_call: TRBJ1-5; clone_size: .; cdr3_aa: CASSLGTGTGGNQPQHF; cdr3_nt: TGTGCCAGCAGCTTAGGGACCGGGACAGGGGGAAATCAGCCCCAGCATTTT
v_call: TRBV7-2; d_call: TRBD2; j_call: TRBJ2-2; clone_size: .; cdr3_aa: CASSFKAGGRHTGELFF; cdr3_nt: TGTGCCAGCAGCTTCAAAGCGGGGGGGCGGCACACCGGGGAGCTGTTTTTT
v_call: TRBV7-3; d_call: .; j_call: TRBJ2-1; clone_size: .; cdr3_aa: CASSLGGWNEQFF; cdr3_nt: TGTGCCAGCAGCTTGGGCGGGTGGAATGAGCAGTTCTTC
v_call: TRBV9; d_call: .; j_call: TRBJ1-3; clone_size: .; cdr3_aa: CASGVGQGLTGNTIYF; cdr3_nt: TGTGCCAGCGGAGTTGGGCAGGGTCTTACTGGAAACACCATATATTTT
v_call: TRBV2; d_call: TRBD1; j_call: TRBJ1-2; clone_size: .; cdr3_aa: CASNGAQGARGYTF; cdr3_nt: TGTGCCAGCAACGGGGCCCAGGGGGCGCGTGGCTACACCTTC
v_call: TRBV7-8; d_call: TRBD2; j_call: TRBJ2-7; clone_size: .; cdr3_aa: CASSTHGGIYEQYF; cdr3_nt: TGTGCCAGCAGCACGCACGGGGGGATCTACGAGCAGTACTTC
v_call: TRBV18; d_call: .; j_call: TRBJ2-7; clone_size: .; cdr3_aa: CASSLGTYEQYF; cdr3_nt: TGTGCCAGCTCACTTGGGACTTACGAGCAGTACTTC
v_call: TRBV18; d_call: TRBD2; j_call: TRBJ2-1; clone_size: .; cdr3_aa: CASSRTLAGAHNEQFF; cdr3_nt: TGTGCCAGCTCACGTACTCTAGCGGGAGCCCACAATGAGCAGTTCTTC
v_call: TRBV10-1; d_call: .; j_call: TRBJ2-1; clone_size: .; cdr3_aa: CASSEVQYNEQFF; cdr3_nt: TGCGCCAGCAGTGAGGTACAGTACAATGAGCAGTTCTTC
v_call: TRBV10-1; d_call: TRBD1; j_call: TRBJ2-7; clone_size: .; cdr3_aa: CATGQGREQYF; cdr3_nt: TGCGCCACGGGACAGGGGAGGGAGCAGTACTTC
v_call: TRBV19; d_call: TRBD2; j_call: TRBJ2-3; clone_size: .; cdr3_aa: CASSIAGGTSTDTQYF; cdr3_nt: TGTGCCAGTAGTATAGCGGGGGGGACTAGCACAGATACGCAGTATTTT